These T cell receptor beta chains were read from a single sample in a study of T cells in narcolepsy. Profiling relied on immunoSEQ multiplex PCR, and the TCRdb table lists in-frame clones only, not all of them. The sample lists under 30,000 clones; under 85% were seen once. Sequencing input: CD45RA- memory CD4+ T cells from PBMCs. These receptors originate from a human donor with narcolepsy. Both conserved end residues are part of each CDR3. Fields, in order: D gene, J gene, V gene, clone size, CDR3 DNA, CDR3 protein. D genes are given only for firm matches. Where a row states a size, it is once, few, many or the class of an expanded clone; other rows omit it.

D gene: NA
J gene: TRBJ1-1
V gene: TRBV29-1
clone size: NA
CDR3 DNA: TGCAGCGTTGTGGTGGGGTGGAACACTGAAGCTTTCTTT
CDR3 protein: CSVVVGWNTEAFF

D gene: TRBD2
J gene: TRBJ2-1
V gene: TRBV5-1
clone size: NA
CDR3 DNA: TGCGCCAGCAGCTTGGAACTAGCGGGGGGGCAAAATGAGCAGTTCTTC
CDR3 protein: CASSLELAGGQNEQFF

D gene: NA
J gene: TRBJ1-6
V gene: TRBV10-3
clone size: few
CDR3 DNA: TGTGCCATCAGTGACCTGGGAGGGACGGGTTCACCCCTCCACTTT
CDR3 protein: CAISDLGGTGSPLHF

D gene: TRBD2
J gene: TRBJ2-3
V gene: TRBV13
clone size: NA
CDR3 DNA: TGTGCCAGCAGCTTCCGGCGGGGGGCATCAGATACGCAGTATTTT
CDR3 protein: CASSFRRGASDTQYF

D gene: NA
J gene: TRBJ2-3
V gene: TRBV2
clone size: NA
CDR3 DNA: TGTGCCGGCAGGGGCGGACCCACAGATACGCAGTATTTT
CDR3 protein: CAGRGGPTDTQYF

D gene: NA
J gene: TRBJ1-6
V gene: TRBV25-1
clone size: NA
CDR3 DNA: TGTGCCAGCAGTGACGGAGCAGGGGCACAGTCACCCCTCCACTTT
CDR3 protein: CASSDGAGAQSPLHF

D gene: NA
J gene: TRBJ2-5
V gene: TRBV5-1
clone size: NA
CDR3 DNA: TGCGCCAGCAGCTTGGCCCCTCTTGCGGGGGCCCCCGTAGAGACCCAGTACTTC
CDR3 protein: CASSLAPLAGAPVETQYF

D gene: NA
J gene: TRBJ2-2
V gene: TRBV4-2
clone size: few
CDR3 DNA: TGTGCCAGCAGCCAAGCGATTAACACCGGGGAGCTGTTTTTT
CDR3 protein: CASSQAINTGELFF

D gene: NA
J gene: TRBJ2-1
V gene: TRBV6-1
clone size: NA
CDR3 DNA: TGTGCCAGCAGTCCAGGATTCTTCTCCTACAATGAGCAGTTCTTC
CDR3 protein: CASSPGFFSYNEQFF

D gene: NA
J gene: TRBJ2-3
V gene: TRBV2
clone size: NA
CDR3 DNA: TGTGCCAGCACTATACAGGGTTCAGATACGCAGTATTTT
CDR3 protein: CASTIQGSDTQYF

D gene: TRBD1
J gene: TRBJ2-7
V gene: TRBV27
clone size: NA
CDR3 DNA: TGTGCCAGCAAAACAGGGGGCGGCCACTCCTACGAGCAGTACTTC
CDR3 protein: CASKTGGGHSYEQYF

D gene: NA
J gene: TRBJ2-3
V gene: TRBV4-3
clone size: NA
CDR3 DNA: TGCGCCAGCAGCCAAGATTACCCCCTGCTAGCGCGATCAGATACGCAGTATTTT
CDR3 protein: CASSQDYPLLARSDTQYF

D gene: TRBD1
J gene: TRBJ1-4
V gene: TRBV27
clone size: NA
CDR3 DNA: TGTGCCAGCAGTTTTGTTGGACAGGGGTCAACTAATGAAAAACTGTTTTTT
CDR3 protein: CASSFVGQGSTNEKLFF

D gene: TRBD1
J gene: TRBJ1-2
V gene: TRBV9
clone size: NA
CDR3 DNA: TGTGCCAGCAGCGCGAGGACAGGGCAAGGCTACACCTTC
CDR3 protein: CASSARTGQGYTF

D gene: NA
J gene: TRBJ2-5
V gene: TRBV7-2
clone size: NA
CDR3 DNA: TGTGCCAGCAGCCCCGAGCGAAAAGAGACCCAGTACTTC
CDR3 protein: CASSPERKETQYF

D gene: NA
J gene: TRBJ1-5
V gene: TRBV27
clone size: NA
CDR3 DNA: TGTGCCAGCAGGGTCGGCAGTTATAGCAATCAGCCCCAGCATTTT
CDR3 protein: CASRVGSYSNQPQHF

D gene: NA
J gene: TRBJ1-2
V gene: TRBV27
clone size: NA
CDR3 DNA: TGTGCCAGCAGTTTATTTGCGGAGAGCTATGGCTACACCTTC
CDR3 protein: CASSLFAESYGYTF

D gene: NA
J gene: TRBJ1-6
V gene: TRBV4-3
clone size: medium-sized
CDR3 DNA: TGCGCCAGCAGCCAGGAGGCCAAAAATTCACCCCTCCACTTT
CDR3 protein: CASSQEAKNSPLHF

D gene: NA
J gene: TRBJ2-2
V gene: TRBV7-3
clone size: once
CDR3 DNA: TGTGCCAGCAGCTTAGATGGGCGAGACACCGGGGAGCTGTTTTTT
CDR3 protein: CASSLDGRDTGELFF

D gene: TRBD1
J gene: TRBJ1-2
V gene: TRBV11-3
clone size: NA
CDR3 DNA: TGTGCCAGCAGCTCGGGGACAGAAAACTACCTAGGTGGCTACACCTTC
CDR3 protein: CASSSGTENYLGGYTF

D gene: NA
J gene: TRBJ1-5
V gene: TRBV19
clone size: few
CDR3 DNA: TGTGCCAGTAGACCCGGGGGGGGAAGCAATCAGCCCCAGCATTTT
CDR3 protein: CASRPGGGSNQPQHF

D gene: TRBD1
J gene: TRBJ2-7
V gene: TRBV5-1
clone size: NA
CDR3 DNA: TGCGCCAGCAGCTTGGGGACAGGGAGGTTTTACTACGAGCAGTACTTC
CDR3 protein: CASSLGTGRFYYEQYF

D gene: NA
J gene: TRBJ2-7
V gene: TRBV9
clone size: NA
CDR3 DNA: TGTGCCAGCAGCGCCCGGGACGGCGTCTCCTACGAGCAGTACTTC
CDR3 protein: CASSARDGVSYEQYF

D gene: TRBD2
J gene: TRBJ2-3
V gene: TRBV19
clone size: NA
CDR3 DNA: TGTGCCAGTAGTATAGGTGCGGGGGGAACAGATACGCAGTATTTT
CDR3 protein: CASSIGAGGTDTQYF

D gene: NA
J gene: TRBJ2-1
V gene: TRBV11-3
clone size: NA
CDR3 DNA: TGTGCCAGCAGCCAGGGATGGGATGAGCAGTTCTTC
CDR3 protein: CASSQGWDEQFF

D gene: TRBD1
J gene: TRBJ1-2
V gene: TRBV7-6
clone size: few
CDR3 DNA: TGTGCCAGCAGCTTAGCCGGGACAGGGGATGGCTACACCTTC
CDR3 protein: CASSLAGTGDGYTF

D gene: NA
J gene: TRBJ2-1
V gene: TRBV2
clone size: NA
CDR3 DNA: TGTGCCAGCAGCCGGGACGAGTGGAATGAGCAGTTCTTC
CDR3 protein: CASSRDEWNEQFF